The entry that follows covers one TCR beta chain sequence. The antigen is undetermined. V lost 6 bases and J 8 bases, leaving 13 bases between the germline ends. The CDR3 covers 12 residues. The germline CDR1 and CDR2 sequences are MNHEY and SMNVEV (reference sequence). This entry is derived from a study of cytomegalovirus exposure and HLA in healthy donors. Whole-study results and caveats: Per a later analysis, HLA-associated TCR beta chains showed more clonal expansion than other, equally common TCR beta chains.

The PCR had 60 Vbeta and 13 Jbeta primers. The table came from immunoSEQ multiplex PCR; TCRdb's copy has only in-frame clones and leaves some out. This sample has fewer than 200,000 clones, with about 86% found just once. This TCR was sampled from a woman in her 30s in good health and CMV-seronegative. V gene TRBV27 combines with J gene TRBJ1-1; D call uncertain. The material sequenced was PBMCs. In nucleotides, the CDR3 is TGTGCCAGCAGACCCCACCCGGGGGAAGCTTTCTTT. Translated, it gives CASRPHPGEAFF.